The 29 T cell receptor beta chains below come from one sample, sequenced in a study of blood T cells in healthy people across ages. It was with a sample-barcoded 5' primer and a J-beta primer mix that a second PCR of roughly 7 to 12 cycles was run. TCRdb reprocessed the 5' RACE reads via MiXCR and lists one record per CDR3 protein. Of 2 million or so distinct CDR3 sequences listed, approximately 50% are singletons. The sample was blood. The receptors were gathered from a woman between 40 and 55 years old in good health.

The chain carries TRBV27 and TRBJ2-7, with unresolved D. V was clipped by 6 bases and J by 3 bases, with 15 bases between them. There are 14 residues in the CDR3. CDR1 and CDR2 (germline): MNHEY, SMNVEV (reference sequence). The CDR3 nucleotides read TGTGCCAGCAGCCCTACCGACTGGGTCTACGAGCAGTACTTC. Translating it yields CASSPTDWVYEQYF.

The chain is built from TRBV7-2 and TRBJ2-5; D is uncertain. Germline V lookup: CDR1 SGHTA, CDR2 FQGNSA. V lost 5 bases and J 5 bases, leaving 15 bases between the germline ends. This CDR3 contains 14 residues. CDR3 DNA: TGTGCCAGCAGCCCTACCTCAGCGCGGGAGACCCAGTACTTC. It specifies CASSPTSARETQYF.

The J gene is TRBJ2-5, the V gene TRBV5-1; 9 positions agree with TRBD2. Unmatched junction bases numbered 6, after V lost 1 base and J lost 2 bases. This CDR3 spans 16 amino acids. The germline V gene encodes CDR1 SGHRS and CDR2 YFSETQ. In nucleotides, the CDR3 is TGCGCCAGCAGCTTGATGTCGCTAGCGGGGCAAGAGACCCAGTACTTC. Its protein is CASSLMSLAGQETQYF.

The chain links TRBV6-1 to TRBJ1-2; D is ambiguous. CDR1 and CDR2 from the germline V gene are MNHNS and SASEGT. V was clipped by 6 bases and J by 4 bases, with 12 bases between them. This CDR3 contains 13 residues. CDR3 in DNA: TGTGCCAGCAGGGAGACATATCTCTATGGCTACACCTTC. It translates to CASRETYLYGYTF.

This clonotype was counted only a few times. The rearrangement uses TRBV28 and TRBJ2-5; D gene ambiguous. Trimming stripped 7 bases from V and 2 bases from J, with 20 bases between. Germline CDR1 reads MDHEN; CDR2 reads SYDVKM. This CDR3 region has 16 residues. CDR3 nucleotides: TGTGCCAGCACCTCCCCGACGGCCTTAGGGCAAGAGACCCAGTACTTC. Protein: CASTSPTALGQETQYF.

The V and J genes are TRBV12-5 and TRBJ2-3; 9 positions match TRBD2. This CDR3 has 17 residues. Germline V gene lookup returns CDR1 LGHNT and CDR2 FRNRAP. The V segment lost 1 base and the J segment 5 bases; nucleotides outside the gene matches: 10. The CDR3: CASGLGSSGDGKDTQYF. CDR3 sequence (DNA): TGTGCTAGTGGTTTGGGGTCTAGCGGGGATGGTAAAGATACGCAGTATTTT. Filled out from reference TRBV12-5 and TRBJ2-3, the complete variable domain reads DARVTQTPRHKVTEMGQEVTMRCQPILGHNTVFWYRQTMMQGLELLAYFRNRAPLDDSGMPKDRFSAEMPDATLATLKIQPSEPRDSAVYFCASGLGSSGDGKDTQYFGPGTRLTVL.

The J gene is TRBJ2-7, the V gene TRBV11-2; no firm D call. The better agreement between TRBJ2-5 and the DNA end casts doubt on the J call. Germline V lookup: CDR1 SGHAT, CDR2 FQNNGV. This CDR3 contains 15 residues. In DNA, the CDR3 is TGTGCCAGCAGCTTAGATCTAGGCATCACGGAGACCCAGTACTTC. This sequence encodes CASSLDLGITETQYF.

This clonotype was found once. The rearrangement joins TRBV20-1 to TRBJ1-2; D ambiguous. The CDR3 extends over 17 amino acids. Germline CDR1 DFQATT, CDR2 SNEGSKA (reference sequence). Trimming pared 3 bases from V and 0 bases from J, leaving 20 bases between. The CDR3 loop reads CSASPSQPHRANYGYTF. The CDR3 nucleotides are TGCAGTGCTAGTCCCTCCCAACCCCACCGAGCTAACTATGGCTACACCTTC.

The chain is built from TRBV9 and TRBJ2-5; D ambiguous. The germline CDR1 and CDR2 sequences are SGDLS and YYNGEE. V was cut by 0 bases and J by 1 base, with 10 bases left in between. CDR3 length equals 15 residues. This CDR3 reads CASSVGLGPQETQYF. The CDR3, as DNA: TGTGCCAGCAGCGTAGGGTTAGGGCCCCAAGAGACCCAGTACTTC.

This clonotype was recorded a few times. This chain links TRBV9 with TRBJ2-1, with D possibly matching TRBD2 (6 bases). V lost 0 bases to trimming and J lost 8 bases, with 15 bases between them. The CDR3 has 15 residues. Per germline, CDR1 SGDLS and CDR2 YYNGEE. The CDR3 nucleotides are TGTGCCAGCAGCGTAGTGGAGGGTGTTGGCTATGAGCAGTTCTTC. This gives the protein CASSVVEGVGYEQFF.

CDR3 nucleotides: TGCGCCAGCAGCCAAGAGAATGAGCGACGAGATACGCAGTATTTT. This sequence encodes CASSQENERRDTQYF. The chain combines TRBV4-1 with TRBJ2-3; D remains ambiguous. CDR1 and CDR2 from the germline V gene are MGHRA and YSYEKL. V dropped 0 bases and J dropped 5 bases, with 12 bases sitting between them. The CDR3 runs to 15 residues.

This clonotype was detected a few times. This may stem from a read error, because a much larger clone lies one nucleotide away. This chain joins TRBV5-6 and TRBJ2-1; D might be TRBD2 (5 bases). The CDR3 has 12 residues. Germline loops: CDR1 SGHDT, CDR2 YYEEEE. The V and J ends lost 2 bases and 7 bases respectively, with 7 bases between them. The CDR3 reads CASSFGENEQFF. The CDR3 DNA sequence: TGTGCCAGCAGCTTCGGGGAAAATGAGCAGTTCTTC.

The rearrangement links TRBV13 to TRBJ1-2; a weak D match, TRBD1 (6 bases). Germline CDR1 PRHDT, CDR2 FYEKMQ (reference sequence). CDR3 length: 16 amino acids. V lost 1 base to trimming and J lost 4 bases, with 16 bases between them. The CDR3 here is CASSLEPGQATYGYTF. The CDR3 nucleotides are TGTGCCAGCAGCTTAGAGCCGGGACAAGCTACCTATGGCTACACCTTC.

This clonotype occurred once. V and J are TRBV20-1 and TRBJ2-5; D may correspond to TRBD1 or TRBD2 (5 bases each). Germline lookup yields CDR1 DFQATT and CDR2 SNEGSKA (reference sequence). V lost 0 bases and J 4 bases, leaving 21 bases between the germline ends. This CDR3 has 17 amino acids. The CDR3 loop reads CSARDIPRTGLPETQYF. DNA of the CDR3: TGCAGTGCTAGAGATATTCCCCGAACAGGACTCCCAGAGACCCAGTACTTC.

This clonotype was found a few times. This chain links TRBV6-6 with TRBJ2-7; D is undetermined. The V gene's germline CDR1 is MNHNY and CDR2 SVGAGI (reference sequence). There are 12 residues in the CDR3. With 8 bases removed from V and 2 bases from J, the gap between germline ends came to 10 bases. The CDR3 reads CASATVTYEQYF. In DNA, the CDR3 is TGTGCCAGCGCTACCGTCACCTACGAGCAGTACTTC.

This clonotype was seen a handful of times. The rearrangement uses TRBV20-1 and TRBJ2-7; the D gene is possibly TRBD1 (6 bases). The CDR3 loop spans 13 amino acids. Germline V gene lookup returns CDR1 DFQATT and CDR2 SNEGSKA (reference sequence). This chain's CDR3 is CSAVRKDSDEQYF. In DNA, the CDR3 is TGCAGCGCGGTACGAAAGGACAGCGACGAGCAGTACTTC.

This clonotype has a handful of counts. V is TRBV5-1 and J is TRBJ1-1; D may be TRBD1 (6 bases). CDR1 is SGHRS and CDR2 is YFSETQ in the germline V gene. CDR3 length: 15 amino acids. V dropped 0 bases and J dropped 4 bases, with 13 bases sitting between them. The CDR3 bases are TGCGCCAGCAGCTTGGTCGGGGGCGCGCCCACTGAAGCTTTCTTT. Amino acid sequence: CASSLVGGAPTEAFF.

This clonotype was picked up a small number of times. The chain links TRBV7-8 to TRBJ2-1; TRBD2 aligns across 11 bases. Germline V lookup: CDR1 SGHVS, CDR2 FQNEAQ. Losses at the gene ends were 1 base for V and 9 bases for J; bases not matched to a gene: 5. The CDR3 length is 15 residues. In nucleotides, the CDR3 is TGTGCCAGCAGCTTAGGTAGCGGGGGGGCCACTGAGCAGTTCTTC. It is translated as CASSLGSGGATEQFF.

Details on this clonotype: Mismatch with germline at one junction end may stem from a read error. The rearrangement links TRBV29-1 to TRBJ2-7, with a weak D call TRBD2 (5 bases). Germline lookup yields CDR1 SQVTM and CDR2 ANQGSEA. The CDR3 totals 12 residues. CDR3 amino acids: CGVGDGGGEQYF. The CDR3 coding sequence is TGCGGCGTTGGAGACGGAGGAGGAGAGCAGTACTTC.

This clonotype was counted a few times. The chain combines TRBV20-1 with TRBJ2-1, with a possible D match to TRBD1 (6 bases). The CDR3 is made up of 13 amino acids. V lost 3 bases, J lost 12 bases, and 18 bases lay in between. The germline V gene has CDR1 DFQATT and CDR2 SNEGSKA (reference sequence). The DNA for the CDR3 is TGCAGTGCTAGGGGGACACCCATACCTGGGCAGTTCTTC. It translates to CSARGTPIPGQFF.

V is TRBV5-6 and J is TRBJ1-2; a possible D gene is TRBD1 (6 bases). The CDR3 extends over 17 amino acids. Germline V gene data show CDR1 as SGHDT and CDR2 as YYEEEE. V lost 0 bases and J 6 bases, leaving 21 bases between the germline ends. The CDR3 DNA reads as TGTGCCAGCAGCTTGGGGCCGGCAGGGTGGGGGCCAGATGGCTACACCTTC. This translates into CASSLGPAGWGPDGYTF.

This clonotype came up a few times. This chain links TRBV2 with TRBJ1-2; perhaps TRBD1 as D (5 bases). The CDR3 covers 13 residues. CDR1 SNHLY and CDR2 FYNNEI come from the germline V gene. The V end was cut by 3 bases, the J end by 9 bases, with 14 bases between. The CDR3 sequence: CASSDRGVGSYTF. In DNA, the CDR3 is TGTGCCAGCAGTGACCGAGGGGTTGGCAGCTACACCTTC.

The chain couples TRBV20-1 to TRBJ1-5; no clear D gene. The germline V and J ends were trimmed by 1 base and 8 bases, with 15 bases remaining between them. The CDR3 has 14 residues. Germline V gene lookup returns CDR1 DFQATT and CDR2 SNEGSKA (reference sequence). CDR3 loop: CSARARQDKKPQHF. The CDR3 DNA sequence: TGCAGTGCTAGAGCGCGGCAGGATAAAAAGCCCCAGCATTTT.

This clonotype was recorded once. V usage is TRBV28 and J usage is TRBJ1-2, with a tentative D call TRBD1 (5 bases). The V and J ends lost 6 bases and 7 bases respectively, with 15 bases between them. CDR1 is MDHEN and CDR2 is SYDVKM in the germline V gene. CDR3 size: 13 residues. CDR3 residues: CASRRAQGLGYTF. For the CDR3, the DNA is TGTGCCAGCAGGCGGGCTCAGGGTCTTGGCTACACCTTC.

The V and J genes are TRBV2 and TRBJ2-5, with 10 bases lining up with TRBD1. The CDR3 length is 12 residues. The germline CDR1 and CDR2 sequences are SNHLY and FYNNEI. V trimming: 7 bases; J trimming: 5 bases; junction bases outside the gene matches: 1. Here the CDR3 DNA reads TGTGCCAGCAAGGACAGGGGGGAGACCCAGTACTTC. Its translation is CASKDRGETQYF.

The sample holds a few counts of this clonotype. Here the CDR3 reads CASSPVPQGGTDTQYF. CDR3 sequence (DNA): TGCGCCAGCAGCCCGGTCCCGCAGGGAGGGACAGATACGCAGTATTTT. The J gene is TRBJ2-3, the V gene TRBV5-1, with 7 bases identical to TRBD2. V shed 4 bases, J shed 3 bases, and the junction held 11 bases outside the gene matches. CDR1 is SGHRS and CDR2 is YFSETQ in the germline V gene. The CDR3 is 16 residues long. The complete variable domain, with remaining parts taken from reference TRBV5-1 and TRBJ2-3, reads KAGVTQTPRYLIKTRGQQVTLSCSPISGHRSVSWYQQTPGQGLQFLFEYFSETQRNKGNFPGRFSGRQFSNSRSEMNVSTLELGDSALYLCASSPVPQGGTDTQYFGPGTRLTVL.

The CDR3 spells CASSVGQGLGQAFF. CDR3 DNA: TGTGCCAGCAGCGTAGGACAGGGGCTCGGCCAAGCTTTCTTT. The J gene is TRBJ1-1, the V gene TRBV9, with 8 bases identical to TRBD1. The germline V gene has CDR1 SGDLS and CDR2 YYNGEE. The CDR3 sequence is 14 residues long. The junction had 7 bases not matched to a gene; V was cut back by 0 bases and J by 9 bases.

This clonotype was found a few times. The genes are TRBV7-2 and TRBJ2-7; TRBD1 aligns across 9 bases. Unmatched junction bases numbered 7, after V lost 1 base and J lost 3 bases. The germline V gene encodes CDR1 SGHTA and CDR2 FQGNSA. The CDR3 is 16 residues long. CDR3 protein: CASSLDGDREGYEQYF. CDR3 nucleotide sequence: TGTGCCAGCAGCTTAGATGGGGACAGGGAAGGCTACGAGCAGTACTTC.

The rearrangement uses TRBV3-1 and TRBJ1-2; possible D gene TRBD1, 5 bases. Germline V gene data show CDR1 as LGHDT and CDR2 as YNNKEL (reference sequence). CDR3 length: 15 amino acids. V gave up 4 bases and J gave up 3 bases, with 15 bases separating them. The CDR3 coding sequence is TGTGCCAGCAGCCCGAGGGTCCAGGGTCACTATGGCTACACCTTC. This encodes CASSPRVQGHYGYTF.